This T cell receptor beta chain was retrieved from a study of PD-L1 blockade in urothelial cancer. Patients' urothelial carcinoma was locally advanced or metastatic. The V and J ends lost 0 bases and 5 bases, in that order; junction bases with no gene match: 4. The CDR3 consists of 15 residues. The V gene's germline CDR1 is LGHNA and CDR2 YNFKEQ. Profiled with immunoSEQ multiplex PCR; TCRdb holds only in-frame clones, not every one. This sample yields about 45,000 clones, of which about 91% are seen a single time; roughly 3.9% belongs to the top ten. The chain has TRBV4-2 and TRBJ2-5; 9 bases line up with TRBD1. The sequencing used PBMCs, collected around atezolizumab (anti-PD-L1) treatment. The receptor was derived from a man at least 80 years old with urothelial cancer. CDR3 region: CASSQDDRGKETQYF. The CDR3 nucleotides are TGTGCCAGCAGCCAAGACGACAGGGGGAAGGAGACCCAGTACTTC.